A selection of T cell receptor beta chains follows, all from one sample in a study of graft-versus-host responses after intestinal transplantation. The data were produced by immunoSEQ multiplex PCR, yet TCRdb's version contains in-frame clones alone and is incomplete. The table shows approximately 90,000 clones, with 75% to 95% occurring only once. These TCRs are of unknown antigen specificity. The source material was unstimulated CD8+ T cells sorted from spleen or lymph node cells, sampled before intestinal transplant. Source of these receptors: a human donor who received an intestinal transplant. The CDR3 runs from the conserved cysteine through the conserved F or W. D genes are given only for firm matches. Clone size is stated in some rows and not others, as once, few, many or a class when expanded.

J gene	clone size	D gene	V gene	CDR3 protein	CDR3 DNA
TRBJ1-4	once	-	TRBV5-6	CASSLGGTGEKLFF	TGTGCCAGCAGCTTGGGCGGTACGGGTGAAAAACTGTTTTTT
TRBJ2-5	-	TRBD2	TRBV9	CASSPGLAAQETQYF	TGTGCCAGCAGCCCGGGACTAGCGGCCCAAGAGACCCAGTACTTC
TRBJ1-2	-	-	TRBV28	CASEQGRDVDPGYTF	TGTGCCAGTGAACAGGGCCGCGACGTGGATCCGGGCTACACCTTC
TRBJ2-7	-	TRBD1	TRBV10-1	CASSSGTGYEQYF	TGCGCCAGCAGTTCCGGGACAGGGTACGAGCAGTACTTC
TRBJ2-1	-	-	TRBV6-5	CASSWGQYSYNEQFF	TGTGCCAGCAGTTGGGGACAATACTCCTACAATGAGCAGTTCTTC
TRBJ1-6	-	-	TRBV9	CASSSGATGTNSPLHF	TGTGCCAGCAGTTCCGGGGCCACAGGAACTAATTCACCCCTCCACTTT
TRBJ2-1	-	TRBD1	TRBV5-1	CASSPNPHRGLANEQFF	TGCGCCAGCAGCCCCAATCCCCACAGGGGATTAGCCAATGAGCAGTTCTTC
TRBJ2-7	-	-	TRBV29-1	CSVEKGVSSYEQYF	TGCAGCGTTGAAAAGGGGGTTAGCTCCTACGAGCAGTACTTC
TRBJ2-1	-	-	TRBV15	CATSQVVGMVGNEQFF	TGTGCCACCAGCCAGGTGGTAGGGATGGTGGGGAATGAGCAGTTCTTC
TRBJ2-7	-	TRBD1	TRBV5-5	CASSWPEQGHEQYF	TGTGCCAGCAGCTGGCCCGAACAGGGGCACGAGCAGTACTTC
TRBJ2-1	-	-	TRBV11-2	CASSLIVGPSYNEQFF	TGTGCCAGCAGCTTAATAGTGGGCCCTTCCTACAATGAGCAGTTCTTC
TRBJ1-1	-	-	TRBV5-1	CASSLRGGFPDTEAFF	TGCGCCAGCAGCTTGCGGGGCGGGTTCCCGGACACTGAAGCTTTCTTT
TRBJ2-5	-	-	TRBV6-5	CASRETGWAQGTQYF	TGTGCCAGCAGGGAGACAGGCTGGGCCCAAGGGACCCAGTACTTC
TRBJ1-1	-	TRBD1	TRBV7-9	CASSSPRQGPGQNTEAFF	TGTGCCAGCAGCTCCCCCCGACAGGGCCCCGGACAGAACACTGAAGCTTTCTTT
TRBJ2-7	-	-	TRBV30	CAWSWGSGPTYEQYF	TGTGCCTGGTCCTGGGGGTCAGGGCCGACCTACGAGCAGTACTTC
TRBJ1-6	once	TRBD1	TRBV5-1	CASSPTAGTENSPLHF	TGCGCCAGCAGTCCCACCGCCGGGACAGAGAATTCACCCCTCCACTTT
TRBJ1-5	-	-	TRBV21-1	CASSSCEQANQPQHF	TGTGCCAGCAGCTCATGTGAACAGGCAAATCAGCCCCAGCATTTT
TRBJ1-1	-	-	TRBV2	CASSEDRLNTEAFF	TGTGCCAGCAGTGAGGACAGATTGAACACTGAAGCTTTCTTT
TRBJ2-7	-	-	TRBV27	CASSPPGSSYEQYF	TGTGCCAGCAGTCCCCCCGGGAGCTCCTACGAGCAGTACTTC
TRBJ2-7	-	-	TRBV6-5	CASSPGDSRYEQYF	TGTGCCAGCAGTCCCGGCGACAGCCGTTACGAGCAGTACTTC
TRBJ2-7	-	TRBD1	TRBV27	CASSLAQGDSSYEQYF	TGTGCCAGCAGTTTAGCCCAGGGGGATTCCTCCTACGAGCAGTACTTC
TRBJ1-4	-	-	TRBV27	CASSLQGTNEKLFF	TGTGCCAGCAGCCTCCAGGGGACGAACGAAAAACTGTTTTTT
TRBJ2-3	-	TRBD2	TRBV6-4	CASSDIAGSTDTQYF	TGTGCCAGCAGTGACATAGCGGGGAGCACAGATACGCAGTATTTT
TRBJ2-3	-	-	TRBV6-5	CASSYSGNTQYF	TGTGCCAGCAGTTACTCGGGAAATACGCAGTATTTT
TRBJ1-3	-	TRBD1	TRBV7-2	CASSSDRGRGNTIYF	TGTGCCAGCAGCTCCGACAGGGGGCGCGGGAACACCATATATTTT
TRBJ2-7	-	-	TRBV29-1	CSVEGQGYEQYF	TGCAGCGTTGAGGGTCAGGGCTACGAGCAGTACTTC
TRBJ1-5	-	-	TRBV11-2	CASSSGSEQPQHF	TGTGCCAGCAGCTCAGGGTCAGAGCAGCCCCAGCATTTT
TRBJ2-7	-	TRBD1	TRBV10-2	CASSESDRGLSYEQYF	TGCGCCAGCAGTGAGTCGGACAGGGGGTTGTCCTACGAGCAGTACTTC
TRBJ2-1	-	TRBD2	TRBV27	CASSSSGRGNEQFF	TGTGCCAGCAGCTCCAGCGGGAGAGGCAATGAGCAGTTCTTC
TRBJ2-2	large	-	TRBV6-4	CASSDTSTGELFF	TGTGCCAGCAGTGACACTAGCACCGGGGAGCTGTTTTTT
TRBJ1-2	-	TRBD1	TRBV11-2	CASSLGFDRADFLNYGYTF	TGTGCCAGCAGCTTAGGTTTCGACAGGGCCGATTTTCTTAACTATGGCTACACCTTC
TRBJ2-1	-	TRBD1	TRBV5-6	CASSWDRAYNEQFF	TGTGCCAGCAGCTGGGACAGAGCCTACAATGAGCAGTTCTTC
TRBJ2-5	-	-	TRBV23-1	CASSRQDREGETQYF	TGCGCCAGCAGTCGACAGGACAGGGAGGGAGAGACCCAGTACTTC
TRBJ2-5	-	-	TRBV5-6	CASSLEETQYF	TGTGCCAGCAGCTTGGAAGAGACCCAGTACTTC
TRBJ2-1	-	-	TRBV9	CASSVALDEGEQFF	TGTGCCAGCAGCGTAGCCCTAGATGAGGGTGAGCAGTTCTTC
TRBJ2-1	-	TRBD2	TRBV10-3	CAISAPILAGGSYNEQFF	TGTGCCATCAGTGCGCCGATCCTAGCGGGGGGCTCCTACAATGAGCAGTTCTTC
TRBJ1-5	-	-	TRBV7-9	CASSKLNQPQHF	TGTGCCAGCTCTAAACTAAATCAGCCCCAGCATTTT
TRBJ1-4	-	-	TRBV29-1	CSVTGDEKLFF	TGCAGCGTTACGGGTGATGAAAAACTGTTTTTT
TRBJ1-1	-	-	TRBV5-1	CASSLAEGNTEAFF	TGCGCCAGCAGCTTGGCCGAGGGAAACACTGAAGCTTTCTTT